This TCR beta chain was documented in a study of vaccination and CD4 T cells after COVID-19. Study information: Cultures serving as controls received a peptide pool (CEFX or HIV-1 Nef) or no peptide.

Notes on the study in general: Only post-vaccination samples contained a median 86.3% of the reactive clones in convalescent patients.

A word on this clonotype: Its antigen is still unknown.

Cultured CD4+ T cell DNA underwent sequencing with the Oncomine TCR Beta short-read assay. TCRdb reanalysed the PCR reads using MiXCR and keeps one entry per CDR3 protein. The data show 10,000 to 15,000 distinct CDR3 sequences, 53% seen once. Treatment denoted: roughly 10-day PBMC culture with coronavirus spike peptide pools or control peptides (ViraFEST assay). ViraFEST grew antigen-specific T cells using peptide pools, then sequenced TCRs. CDR1 is LNHDA, CDR2 SQIVND, per germline (reference sequence). This CDR3 is built from 13 residues. The V gene end was trimmed by 5 bases and the J gene end by 5 bases; junction bases not matched to a gene: 3.

The source material was CD4+ T cells from blood, cultured in vitro. The V and J genes are TRBV19 and TRBJ1-1, with 9 bases identical to TRBD1. This TCR came from a human donor who had recovered from COVID-19. In DNA form, the CDR3 reads TGTGCCAGTAGTCAAGGACAGGGGACTGAAGCTTTCTTT. As protein: CASSQGQGTEAFF.